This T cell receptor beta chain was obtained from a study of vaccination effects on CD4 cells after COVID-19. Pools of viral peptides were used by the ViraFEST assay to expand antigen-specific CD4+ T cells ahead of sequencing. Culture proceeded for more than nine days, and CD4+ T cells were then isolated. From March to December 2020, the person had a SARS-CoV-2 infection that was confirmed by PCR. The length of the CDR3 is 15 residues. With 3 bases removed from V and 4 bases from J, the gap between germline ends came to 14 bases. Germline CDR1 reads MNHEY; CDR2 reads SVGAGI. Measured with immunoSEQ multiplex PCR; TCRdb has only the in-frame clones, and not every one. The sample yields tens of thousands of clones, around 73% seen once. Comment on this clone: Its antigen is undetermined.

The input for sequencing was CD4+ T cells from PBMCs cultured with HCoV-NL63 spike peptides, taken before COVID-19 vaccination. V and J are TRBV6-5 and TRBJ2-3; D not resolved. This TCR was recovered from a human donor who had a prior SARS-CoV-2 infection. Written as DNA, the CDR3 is TGTGCCAGCAGTTATTGGGCCAGCACACCAGATACGCAGTATTTT. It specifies CASSYWASTPDTQYF.